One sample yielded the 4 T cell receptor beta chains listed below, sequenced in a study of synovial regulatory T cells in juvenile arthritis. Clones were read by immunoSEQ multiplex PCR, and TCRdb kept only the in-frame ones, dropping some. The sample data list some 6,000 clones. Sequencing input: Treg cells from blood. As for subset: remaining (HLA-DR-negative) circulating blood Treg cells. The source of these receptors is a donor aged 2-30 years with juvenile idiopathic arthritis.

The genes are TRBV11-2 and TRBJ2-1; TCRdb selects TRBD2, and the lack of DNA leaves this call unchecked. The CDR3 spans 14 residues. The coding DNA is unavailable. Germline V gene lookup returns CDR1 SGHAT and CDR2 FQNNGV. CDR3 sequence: CASRLGLAGGGQFF.

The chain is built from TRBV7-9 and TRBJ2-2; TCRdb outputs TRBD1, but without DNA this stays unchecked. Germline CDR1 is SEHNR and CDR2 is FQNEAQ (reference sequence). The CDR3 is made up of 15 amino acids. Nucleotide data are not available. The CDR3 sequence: CASSFPGAGTGELFF.

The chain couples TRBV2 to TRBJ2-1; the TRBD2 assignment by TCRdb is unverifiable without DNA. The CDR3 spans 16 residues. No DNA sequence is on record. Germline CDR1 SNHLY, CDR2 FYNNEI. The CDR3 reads CATNTQRRSSYNEQFF.

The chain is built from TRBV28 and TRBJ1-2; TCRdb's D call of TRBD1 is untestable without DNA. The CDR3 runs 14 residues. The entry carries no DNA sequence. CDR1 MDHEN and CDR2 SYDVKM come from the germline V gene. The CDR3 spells CASSPGDRRYGYTF.